This T cell receptor (beta chain) was observed in a study of T cells after yellow fever vaccination. Worth noting for this clonotype: What it binds is unknown.

Germline V gives CDR1 SGHKS, CDR2 YYEKEE (reference sequence). The CDR3 totals 15 residues. Trimming took off 2 bases at V and 8 bases at J, with 19 bases between the two ends. TCRdb re-derived calls from the 5' RACE reads in MiXCR, one entry per CDR3 protein. The repertoire consists of 450,000 to 600,000 distinct CDR3 sequences, with approximately 13% occurring once and the leading ten covering 11% to 15%. Notes on the study in general: Weaker overall, the secondary response nonetheless peaked faster (day 5 versus 15).

Sequencing was performed on PBMCs, taken on the day of the yellow fever booster vaccination. The chain links TRBV5-5 to TRBJ2-5; the D gene could be TRBD1 or TRBD2 (5 bases each). This clonotype originated in a young man who received the YFV17D yellow fever vaccine. The CDR3 region has the DNA TGTGCCAGCAGCTTTCGGGACGGCCAGCAATCCACCCAGTACTTC. Translating it yields CASSFRDGQQSTQYF.